These 12 T cell receptor beta chains were sequenced from one sample in a study of blood T cell repertoires in COVID-19. Assay used: immunoSEQ multiplex PCR; TCRdb lists only in-frame clones, some missing. Seen here are tens of thousands of clones, roughly 85% observed once, and the top ten hold roughly 19%. The specimen was peripheral blood. The receptors stem from a woman aged 80 or over with acute or convalescent COVID-19.

The rearrangement joins TRBV21-1 to TRBJ2-7; the table calls TRBD1, which could not be checked here. TRBV21-1 is shown as a pseudogene. The CDR3 is made up of 15 amino acids. DNA of the CDR3: TGTGCCAGCAGCAAGGGGACAGGGTCCCCCTACGAGCAGTACTTC. Protein: CASSKGTGSPYEQYF.

This chain joins TRBV19 and TRBJ2-2, with D hard to call. The CDR3 contains 16 residues. V was pared by 1 base and J by 5 bases, with 14 bases between. Germline V gene data show CDR1 as LNHDA and CDR2 as SQIVND (reference sequence). The CDR3 is CASSIGSHMETGELFF. The CDR3 bases are TGTGCCAGTAGTATAGGTTCCCACATGGAGACCGGGGAGCTGTTTTTT.

J is TRBJ2-5 and V is TRBV25-1, with 9 bases aligning to TRBD2. V was clipped by 5 bases and J by 5 bases; unmatched bases: 3. The CDR3 has 13 residues. CDR1 and CDR2 (germline): MGHDK, SYGVNS. The CDR3 spells CASSLAGVETQYF. DNA of the CDR3: TGTGCCAGCAGTTTAGCGGGAGTGGAGACCCAGTACTTC.

V gene TRBV19 combines with J gene TRBJ1-2; 8 bases fit TRBD1. The CDR3 is 16 amino acids. V was clipped by 7 bases and J by 6 bases; unmatched bases: 16. In germline, CDR1 is LNHDA, CDR2 SQIVND (reference sequence). The CDR3 bases are TGTGCCAGTACCCTCAGAAGGACAGGGCAAGGGGATGGCTACACCTTC. It specifies CASTLRRTGQGDGYTF.

The sample holds a few counts of this clone. The chain joins TRBV13 to TRBJ2-7, with 10 bases lining up with TRBD1. The length of the CDR3 is 15 residues. The trim removed 2 bases at V and 3 bases at J, leaving 4 bases unmatched. Germline V gives CDR1 PRHDT, CDR2 FYEKMQ (reference sequence). The DNA of the CDR3 is TGTGCCAGCAGCTTACTGCGGACAGGGGGCTACGAGCAGTACTTC. As protein: CASSLLRTGGYEQYF.

The rearrangement uses TRBV19 and TRBJ1-5; possibly TRBD1 for D (5 bases). Between the trimmed V and J ends, which lost 3 bases and 0 bases, there was a span of 12 bases. Germline V gene lookup returns CDR1 LNHDA and CDR2 SQIVND (reference sequence). This CDR3 comprises 16 residues. The CDR3 protein is CASSIRVGGSNQPQHF. The CDR3 DNA reads as TGTGCCAGTAGTATCCGTGTCGGGGGTAGCAATCAGCCCCAGCATTTT.

The sample holds one count of this clone. This chain uses TRBV7-3 with TRBJ2-1, with 7 positions matching TRBD2. In germline, CDR1 is SGHTA, CDR2 FQGTGA. V lost 2 bases and J lost 9; bases outside the gene matches: 4. This CDR3 has 13 amino acids. As DNA, the CDR3 is TGTGCCAGCAGCTTATCCCGGGAGGCTGAGCAGTTCTTC. Translating it yields CASSLSREAEQFF.

V usage is TRBV20-1 and J usage is TRBJ1-1, with D possibly matching TRBD1 (6 bases). Per the germline V gene, CDR1 is DFQATT and CDR2 is SNEGSKA (reference sequence). This CDR3 is built from 10 residues. Trimming stripped 5 bases from V and 10 bases from J, with 11 bases between. The CDR3 is CSAEGGRAFF. The CDR3 nucleotides are TGCAGTGCTGAGGGGGGGCGAGCTTTCTTT.

The chain has TRBV7-8 and TRBJ2-1, with TRBD2 as a possible D gene (5 bases). The CDR3 loop spans 17 amino acids. Trimming left V 1 base short and J 6 bases short, with 19 bases between. The V gene's germline CDR1 is SGHVS and CDR2 FQNEAQ. CDR3 in DNA: TGTGCCAGCAGCTTAGTTACACTAGTTTCCCTCATCAATGAGCAGTTCTTC. Translating it yields CASSLVTLVSLINEQFF.

The rearrangement joins TRBV10-3 to TRBJ2-5; 12 bases match TRBD2. CDR3 size: 14 residues. Germline V gene data show CDR1 as ENHRY and CDR2 as SYGVKD. J was trimmed by 5 bases and V by 10 bases; bases with no gene match: 8. The CDR3 here is CATGRTSGIETQYF. For the CDR3, the DNA is TGTGCCACCGGCCGGACTAGCGGGATTGAGACCCAGTACTTC.

The sample holds one count of this clone. The chain joins TRBV6-2 or TRBV6-3 to TRBJ2-7, with 11 bases aligning to TRBD2. The ends lost 5 bases at V and 3 bases at J; junction bases unmatched: 3. The CDR3 extends over 14 amino acids. Germline V gene lookup returns CDR1 MNHEY and CDR2 SVGEGT. This chain's CDR3 is CASSRTSGSYEQYF. The CDR3 nucleotides read TGTGCCAGCAGTCGCACTAGCGGGAGCTACGAGCAGTACTTC.

This clone was detected once. The chain combines TRBV7-2 with TRBJ2-5; perhaps TRBD2 as D (5 bases). V lost 1 base, J lost 1 base, and 10 bases lay in between. Germline V lookup: CDR1 SGHTA, CDR2 FQGNSA. The CDR3 runs to 15 residues. CDR3 residues: CASSLGSGSQETQYF. CDR3 coding DNA: TGTGCCAGCAGCTTAGGTTCGGGGTCCCAAGAGACCCAGTACTTC.